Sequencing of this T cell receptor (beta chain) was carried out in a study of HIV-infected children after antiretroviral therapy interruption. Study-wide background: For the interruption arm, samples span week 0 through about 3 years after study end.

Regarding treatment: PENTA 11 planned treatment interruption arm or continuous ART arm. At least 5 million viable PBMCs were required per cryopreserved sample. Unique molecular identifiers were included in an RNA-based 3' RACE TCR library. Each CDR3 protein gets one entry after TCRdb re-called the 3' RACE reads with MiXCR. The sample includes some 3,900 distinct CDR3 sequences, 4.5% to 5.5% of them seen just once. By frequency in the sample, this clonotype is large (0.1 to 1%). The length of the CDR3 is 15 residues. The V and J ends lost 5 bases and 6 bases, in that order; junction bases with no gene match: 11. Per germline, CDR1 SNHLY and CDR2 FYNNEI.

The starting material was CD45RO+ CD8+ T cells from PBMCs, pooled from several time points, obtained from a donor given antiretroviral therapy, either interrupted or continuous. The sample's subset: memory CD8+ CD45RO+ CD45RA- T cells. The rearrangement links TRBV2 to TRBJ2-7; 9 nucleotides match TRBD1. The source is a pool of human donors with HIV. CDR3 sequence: CASSRPGTGSPEQYF. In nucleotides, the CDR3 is TGTGCCAGCAGTCGTCCCGGGACAGGGTCACCCGAGCAGTACTTC. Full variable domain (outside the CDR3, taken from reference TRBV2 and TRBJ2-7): EPEVTQTPSHQVTQMGQEVILRCVPISNHLYFYWYRQILGQKVEFLVSFYNNEISEKSEIFDDQFSVERPDGSNFTLKIRSTKLEDSAMYFCASSRPGTGSPEQYFGPGTRLTVT.